The source of this T cell receptor (beta chain) is a study of prognosis after radiotherapy for stage I lung cancer. General observations from the study: Diminished Shannon entropy following stereotactic body radiation therapy characterized patients who developed distant metastases.

V dropped 4 bases and J dropped 1 base, with 16 bases sitting between them. The CDR3 is 16 residues long. The germline CDR1 and CDR2 sequences are WSHSY and SAAADI. TCR beta CDR3 amplification from genomic DNA was performed by two-round multiplex PCR. Primers specific to each TRBV and TRBJ gene drove first-round PCR. TCRdb independently ran MiXCR on the multiplex PCR reads; one entry per CDR3 protein. The profile shows roughly 16,000 distinct CDR3 sequences, roughly 30% of them singletons. This clonotype appeared many times. Its target is not known. This clonotype was obtained from a donor over 45 with non-small cell lung cancer. Material: PBMCs, obtained before or after stereotactic body radiation therapy (not recorded which). The chain is built from TRBV10-2 and TRBJ1-1, with D possibly being TRBD1 (6 bases). The CDR3 sequence is CASSGAYETGNTEAFF. The CDR3, as DNA: TGCGCCAGCAGTGGAGCTTATGAGACAGGGAACACTGAAGCTTTCTTT.